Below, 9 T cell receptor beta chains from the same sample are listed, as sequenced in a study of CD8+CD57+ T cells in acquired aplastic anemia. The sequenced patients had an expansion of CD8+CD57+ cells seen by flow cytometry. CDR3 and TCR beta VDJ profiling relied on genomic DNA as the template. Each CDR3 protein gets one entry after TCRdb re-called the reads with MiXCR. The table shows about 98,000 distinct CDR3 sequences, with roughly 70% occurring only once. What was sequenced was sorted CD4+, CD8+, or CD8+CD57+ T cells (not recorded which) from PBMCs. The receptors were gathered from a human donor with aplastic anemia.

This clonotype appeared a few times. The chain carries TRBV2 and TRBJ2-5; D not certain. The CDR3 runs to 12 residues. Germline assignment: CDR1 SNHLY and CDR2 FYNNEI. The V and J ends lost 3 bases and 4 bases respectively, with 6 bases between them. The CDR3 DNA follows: TGTGCCAGCAGTGAGTTTCGAGAGACCCAGTACTTC. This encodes CASSEFRETQYF. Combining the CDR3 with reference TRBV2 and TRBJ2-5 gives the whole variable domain EPEVTQTPSHQVTQMGQEVILRCVPISNHLYFYWYRQILGQKVEFLVSFYNNEISEKSEIFDDQFSVERPDGSNFTLKIRSTKLEDSAMYFCASSEFRETQYFGPGTRLLVL.

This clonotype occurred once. The CDR3 region has the DNA TGCAGTGTCTCTTTCCCGGGAAACACCATATATTTT. It specifies CSVSFPGNTIYF. V gene TRBV20-1 combines with J gene TRBJ1-3; D is undetermined. Germline V gene lookup returns CDR1 DFQATT and CDR2 SNEGSKA (reference sequence). V lost 7 bases, J lost 4 bases, and 11 bases lay in between. This CDR3 region has 12 residues.

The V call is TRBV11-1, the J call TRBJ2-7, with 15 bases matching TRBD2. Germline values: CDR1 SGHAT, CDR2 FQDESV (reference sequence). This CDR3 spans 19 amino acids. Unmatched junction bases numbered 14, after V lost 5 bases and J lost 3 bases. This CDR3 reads CASSLRGLAGGPSDYEQYF. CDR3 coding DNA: TGTGCCAGCAGCCTCCGCGGACTAGCGGGAGGGCCCTCTGACTACGAGCAGTACTTC.

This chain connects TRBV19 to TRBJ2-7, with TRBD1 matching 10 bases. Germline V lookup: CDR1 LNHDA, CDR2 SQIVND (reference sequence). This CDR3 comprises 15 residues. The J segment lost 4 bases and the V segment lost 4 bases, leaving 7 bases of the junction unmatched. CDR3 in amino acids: CASSSTGQGRYEQYF. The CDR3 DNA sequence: TGTGCCAGTAGTAGTACGGGACAGGGGAGGTACGAGCAGTACTTC.

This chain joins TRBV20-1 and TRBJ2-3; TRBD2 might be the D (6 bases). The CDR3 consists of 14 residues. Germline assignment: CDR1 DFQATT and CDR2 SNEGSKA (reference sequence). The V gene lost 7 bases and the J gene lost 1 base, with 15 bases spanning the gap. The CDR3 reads CSGRTSSGTDTQYF. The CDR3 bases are TGCAGTGGCAGAACTAGCAGTGGCACAGATACGCAGTATTTT.

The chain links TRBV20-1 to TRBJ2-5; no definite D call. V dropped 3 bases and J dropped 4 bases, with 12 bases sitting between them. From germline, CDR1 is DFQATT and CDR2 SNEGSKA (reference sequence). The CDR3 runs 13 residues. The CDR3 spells CSARLSSGETQYF. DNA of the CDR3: TGCAGTGCTAGGCTGTCTAGTGGAGAGACCCAGTACTTC.

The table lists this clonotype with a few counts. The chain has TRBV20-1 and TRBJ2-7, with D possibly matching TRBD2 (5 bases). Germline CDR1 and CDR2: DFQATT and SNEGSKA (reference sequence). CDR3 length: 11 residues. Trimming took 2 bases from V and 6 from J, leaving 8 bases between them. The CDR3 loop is CSARRAVEQYF. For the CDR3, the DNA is TGCAGTGCTAGAAGAGCGGTCGAGCAGTACTTC.

The CDR3 DNA sequence: TGTGCCAGCAGCCATGGACAGACAGCTTCACCCCTCCACTTT. It codes for CASSHGQTASPLHF. V gene TRBV7-2 combines with J gene TRBJ1-6, with D possibly TRBD1 on 6 matching bases. There are 14 residues in the CDR3. Looked up from germline, CDR1 is SGHTA and CDR2 is FQGNSA. V lost 5 bases and J lost 9, with 14 bases in between.

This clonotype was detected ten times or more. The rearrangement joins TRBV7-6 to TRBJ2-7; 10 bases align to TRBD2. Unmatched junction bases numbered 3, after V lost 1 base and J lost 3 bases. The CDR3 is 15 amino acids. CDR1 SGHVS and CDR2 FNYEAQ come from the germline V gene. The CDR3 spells CASSLGTSGVYEQYF. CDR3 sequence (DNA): TGTGCCAGCAGCTTAGGGACTAGCGGAGTCTACGAGCAGTACTTC.